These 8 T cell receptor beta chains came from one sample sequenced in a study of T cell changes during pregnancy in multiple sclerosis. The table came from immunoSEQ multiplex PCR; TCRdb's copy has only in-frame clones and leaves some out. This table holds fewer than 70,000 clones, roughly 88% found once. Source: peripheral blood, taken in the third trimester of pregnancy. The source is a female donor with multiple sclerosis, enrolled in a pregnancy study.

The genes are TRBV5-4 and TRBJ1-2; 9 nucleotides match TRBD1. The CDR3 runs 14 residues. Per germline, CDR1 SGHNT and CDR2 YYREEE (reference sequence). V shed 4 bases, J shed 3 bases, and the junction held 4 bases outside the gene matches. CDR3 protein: CASSPGTGHYGYTF. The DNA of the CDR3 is TGTGCCAGCAGCCCCGGGACAGGGCACTATGGCTACACCTTC. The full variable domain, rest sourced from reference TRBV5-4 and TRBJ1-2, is ETGVTQSPTHLIKTRGQQVTLRCSSQSGHNTVSWYQQALGQGPQFIFQYYREEENGRGNFPPRFSGLQFPNYSSELNVNALELDDSALYLCASSPGTGHYGYTFGSGTRLTVV.

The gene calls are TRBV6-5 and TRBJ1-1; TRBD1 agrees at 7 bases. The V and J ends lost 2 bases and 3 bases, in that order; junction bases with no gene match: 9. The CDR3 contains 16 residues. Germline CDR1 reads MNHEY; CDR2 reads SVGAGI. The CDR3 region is CASSYALPGQYTEAFF. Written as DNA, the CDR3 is TGTGCCAGCAGTTACGCCCTTCCGGGACAGTACACTGAAGCTTTCTTT.

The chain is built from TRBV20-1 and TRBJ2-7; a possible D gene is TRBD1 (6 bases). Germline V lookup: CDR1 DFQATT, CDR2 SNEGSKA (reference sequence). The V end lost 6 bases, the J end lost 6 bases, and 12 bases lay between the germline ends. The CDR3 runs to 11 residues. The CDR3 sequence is CSADADSEQYF. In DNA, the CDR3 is TGCAGTGCGGATGCGGACAGCGAGCAGTACTTC.

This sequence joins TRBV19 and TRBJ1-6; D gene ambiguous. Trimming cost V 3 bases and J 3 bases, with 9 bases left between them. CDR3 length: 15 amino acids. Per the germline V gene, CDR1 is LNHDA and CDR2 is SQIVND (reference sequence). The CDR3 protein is CASSISPIYNSPLHF. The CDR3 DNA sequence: TGTGCCAGTAGTATCAGTCCGATCTATAATTCACCCCTCCACTTT.

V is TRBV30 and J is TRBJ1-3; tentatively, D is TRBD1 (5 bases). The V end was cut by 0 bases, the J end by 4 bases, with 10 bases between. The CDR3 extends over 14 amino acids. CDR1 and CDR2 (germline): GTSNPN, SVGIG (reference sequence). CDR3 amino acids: CAWSVKGAGNTIYF. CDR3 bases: TGTGCCTGGAGTGTAAAAGGGGCCGGAAACACCATATATTTT.

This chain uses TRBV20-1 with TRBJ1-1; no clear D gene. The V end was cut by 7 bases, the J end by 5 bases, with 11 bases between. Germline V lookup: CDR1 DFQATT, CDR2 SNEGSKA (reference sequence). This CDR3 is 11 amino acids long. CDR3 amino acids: CSGRRGTEAFF. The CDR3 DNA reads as TGCAGTGGGAGGAGAGGGACTGAAGCTTTCTTT.

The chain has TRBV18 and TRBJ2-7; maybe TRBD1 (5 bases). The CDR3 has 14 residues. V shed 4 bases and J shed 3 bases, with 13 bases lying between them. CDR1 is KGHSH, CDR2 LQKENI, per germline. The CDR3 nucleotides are TGTGCCAGCTCACTCCTGACAGATGGCTACGAGCAGTACTTC. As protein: CASSLLTDGYEQYF.

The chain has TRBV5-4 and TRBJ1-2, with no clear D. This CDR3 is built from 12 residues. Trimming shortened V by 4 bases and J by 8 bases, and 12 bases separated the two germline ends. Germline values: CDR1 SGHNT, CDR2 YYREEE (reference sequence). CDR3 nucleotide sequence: TGTGCCAGCAGCGTCCGCTCGAGAGGCTACACCTTC. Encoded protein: CASSVRSRGYTF. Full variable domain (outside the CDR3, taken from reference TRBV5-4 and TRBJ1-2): ETGVTQSPTHLIKTRGQQVTLRCSSQSGHNTVSWYQQALGQGPQFIFQYYREEENGRGNFPPRFSGLQFPNYSSELNVNALELDDSALYLCASSVRSRGYTFGSGTRLTVV.